This TCR beta chain was captured by sequencing in a study of T cells in localized non-small cell lung cancer. CDR3 length equals 16 residues. The V segment lost 6 bases and the J segment 6 bases; nucleotides outside the gene matches: 15. Per the germline V gene, CDR1 is MDHEN and CDR2 is SYDVKM. The repertoire was sequenced with immunoSEQ multiplex PCR; TCRdb's copy has only in-frame clones and lacks some. Of over a thousand clones in the sample, around 22% were seen once. Sequences were derived from normal lung tissue next to the tumor, sampled before any cancer treatment. The clonotype was recovered from a man between 40 and 70 years old with stage III lung adenocarcinoma. The chain joins TRBV28 to TRBJ1-2, with 8 nucleotides matching TRBD1. CDR3 loop: CASSDPRGRGLDGYTF. CDR3 DNA sequence: TGTGCCAGCAGCGATCCCCGGGGCAGGGGGCTGGATGGCTACACCTTC.